This T cell receptor (beta chain) was recorded in a study of tumor-infiltrating lymphocytes in primary liver carcinoma. Overall study context: The study reported T1-T3 N0M0 tumors spanning 4.2 to 10 cm.

A primer matching the constant region was used to make TCR beta cDNA from around 550 ng of total RNA. A slightly modified ARM-PCR protocol with three nested multiplex PCR rounds produced these TCR beta libraries. Primers for the first two PCR rounds were TRBV1-TRBV30 forward primers and a C-beta reverse primer (around 10 cycles per round). TCRdb re-called the multiplex PCR reads through MiXCR, storing one row per CDR3 protein. Among tens of thousands of distinct CDR3 sequences listed, more than 65% were seen once. CDR1 LGHNA and CDR2 YNFKEQ come from the germline V gene. The CDR3 is made up of 17 amino acids. Unmatched junction bases numbered 8, after V lost 0 bases and J lost 5 bases. Study-level results: Tumor tissue displayed a significantly greater top-250-clone fraction than blood (p = 0.039).

Taking about 20-31 mg of unsorted bulk tissue, the authors co-extracted RNA and DNA. Through surgical resection, the patients' primary liver carcinoma was treated. All tumor samples contained more than 80% viable tumor cells. This clonotype has ten or more counts. The antigen remains undetermined. The receptor's source is a man between 35 and 55 years old with primary liver carcinoma and hepatitis B virus infection. The chain combines TRBV4-2 with TRBJ2-3, with TRBD2 matching 10 bases. Sequenced input: liver tumor tissue from sampling region 1. Subset indicated: tumor region T1, superior pole. The CDR3 is CASSQDEGAGGVDTQYF. The DNA for the CDR3 is TGTGCCAGCAGCCAAGATGAGGGAGCGGGAGGGGTAGATACGCAGTATTTT.